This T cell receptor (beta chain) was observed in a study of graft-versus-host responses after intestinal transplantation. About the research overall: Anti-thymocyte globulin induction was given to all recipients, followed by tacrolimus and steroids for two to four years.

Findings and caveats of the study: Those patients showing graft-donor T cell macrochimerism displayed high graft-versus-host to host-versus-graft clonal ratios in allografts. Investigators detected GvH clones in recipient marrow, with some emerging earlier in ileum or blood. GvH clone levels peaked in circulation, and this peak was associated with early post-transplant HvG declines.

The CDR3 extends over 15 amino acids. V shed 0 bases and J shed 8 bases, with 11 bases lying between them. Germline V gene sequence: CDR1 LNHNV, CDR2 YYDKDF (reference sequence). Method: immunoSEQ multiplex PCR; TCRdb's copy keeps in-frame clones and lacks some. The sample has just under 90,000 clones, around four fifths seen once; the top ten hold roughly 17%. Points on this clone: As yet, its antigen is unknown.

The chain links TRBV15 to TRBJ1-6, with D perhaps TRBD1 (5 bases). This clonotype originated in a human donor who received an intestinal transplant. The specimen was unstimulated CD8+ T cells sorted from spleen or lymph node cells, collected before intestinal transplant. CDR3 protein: CATSRERGGDSPLHF. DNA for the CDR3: TGTGCCACCAGCAGAGAGCGGGGGGGGGATTCACCCCTCCACTTT.